The 25 T cell receptor beta chains presented below share a single source sample, sequenced in a study of blood T cell repertoires in COVID-19 (dated by TCRdb to 2020 to 2022). Receptor libraries were prepared by the immunoSEQ multiplex PCR assay. TCRdb took over this immuneACCESS table, retaining in-frame rearrangements with V and J assigned. Such tables are incomplete; in checked studies, under half of the missing clones stem from an unresolved V gene, and the remainder is unexplained. The table for this sample lists around 100,000 clones; about 85% of them were counted only once. Of the sample, approximately 3.6% falls within the top ten clones. The specimen sequenced was peripheral blood. All receptors derive from a man aged 35-49 years with acute or convalescent COVID-19.

The J gene is TRBJ2-5, the V gene TRBV9, with 15 bases aligning to TRBD2. Germline V gene lookup returns CDR1 SGDLS and CDR2 YYNGEE. The CDR3 is made up of 16 amino acids. V shed 4 bases, J shed 5 bases, and the junction held 6 bases outside the gene matches. CDR3 sequence: CASSPGLAGGLETQYF. The CDR3 coding sequence is TGTGCCAGCAGCCCAGGACTAGCGGGGGGGCTGGAGACCCAGTACTTC.

J is TRBJ1-6 and V is TRBV5-1, with TRBD1 identical over 9 bases. Looked up from germline, CDR1 is SGHRS and CDR2 is YFSETQ. This CDR3 region has 15 residues. Trimming took 3 bases from V and 12 from J; bases not matched to a gene: 10. This chain's CDR3 is CASSSEPGQGVPLHF. The CDR3 nucleotides read TGCGCCAGCAGCTCCGAACCGGGACAGGGCGTACCCCTCCACTTT.

A single count supports this clone. The rearrangement links TRBV29-1 to TRBJ2-2; perhaps TRBD1 as D (5 bases). The V and J ends lost 4 bases and 6 bases respectively, with 18 bases between them. The length of the CDR3 is 15 residues. CDR1 is SQVTM, CDR2 ANQGSEA, per germline. DNA for the CDR3: TGCAGCGTTGTAAGTCGGGCAGGGATCGCCGGGGAGCTGTTTTTT. It is translated as CSVVSRAGIAGELFF.

This clone was detected a few times. The chain employs TRBV30 and TRBJ2-7; maybe TRBD1 (6 bases). V shed 0 bases and J shed 5 bases, with 14 bases lying between them. CDR3 length: 14 residues. The germline V gene has CDR1 GTSNPN and CDR2 SVGIG (reference sequence). The CDR3 nucleotides read TGTGCCTGGAGTGTAAGTCAGGGGACCCACGAGCAGTACTTC. It yields the protein CAWSVSQGTHEQYF. Variable domain in full (rest from reference TRBV30 and TRBJ2-7): SQTIHQWPATLVQPVGSPLSLECTVEGTSNPNLYWYRQAAGRGLQLLFYSVGIGQISSEVPQNLSASRPQDRQFILSSKKLLLSDSGFYLCAWSVSQGTHEQYFGPGTRLTVT.

The chain recombines TRBV7-9 with TRBJ2-7; D is possibly TRBD2 (6 bases). Trimming stripped 5 bases from V and 4 bases from J, with 15 bases between. Per the germline V gene, CDR1 is SEHNR and CDR2 is FQNEAQ (reference sequence). The CDR3 runs to 14 residues. The CDR3 protein is CASSATSSGYEQYF. CDR3 DNA: TGTGCCAGCAGCGCGACTAGTTCGGGATACGAGCAGTACTTC. The full variable domain, its missing parts supplied by reference TRBV7-9 and TRBJ2-7, is DTGVSQNPRHKITKRGQNVTFRCDPISEHNRLYWYRQTLGQGPEFLTYFQNEAQLEKSRLLSDRFSAERPKGSFSTLEIQRTEQGDSAMYLCASSATSSGYEQYFGPGTRLTVT.

This chain links TRBV24-1 with TRBJ1-2; TRBD1 aligns across 8 bases. In germline, CDR1 is KGHDR, CDR2 SFDVKD. J lost 5 bases, V lost 12 bases, and 16 bases had no gene match. The CDR3 contains 15 residues. The chain's CDR3 is CAHRKWAGGLYGYTF. The CDR3 bases are TGTGCCCACAGGAAGTGGGCAGGGGGCTTGTATGGCTACACCTTC.

This clone was picked up a small number of times. The chain couples TRBV12-1 to TRBJ2-2; the table's D call of TRBD1 was not tested on the DNA. TRBV12-1 represents a pseudogene. This CDR3 has 15 residues. The CDR3 DNA follows: TGTGCCAGCAGTCTTACAGGGGGGGACACCGGGGAGCTGTTTTTT. Translation: CASSLTGGDTGELFF.

In nucleotides, the CDR3 is TGTGCCAGCAGTTACTCTGGGGGGGAGATCAGGAATGAGCAGTTCTTC. It translates to CASSYSGGEIRNEQFF. This rearrangement joins TRBV6-5 to TRBJ2-1; 7 bases are a match to TRBD2. V lost 0 bases and J lost 7; bases outside the gene matches: 9. This CDR3 is 16 amino acids long. Germline CDR1 MNHEY, CDR2 SVGAGI.

This clone was seen just once. The gene calls are TRBV27 and TRBJ2-5, with D perhaps matching TRBD1 (5 bases). The CDR3 consists of 15 residues. V was shortened by 0 bases and J by 5 bases, with 13 bases between the two germline ends. Germline lookup yields CDR1 MNHEY and CDR2 SMNVEV (reference sequence). The CDR3: CASSLSSVRGETQYF. CDR3 coding DNA: TGTGCCAGCAGTTTATCCTCAGTAAGGGGTGAGACCCAGTACTTC.

The chain recombines TRBV5-1 with TRBJ2-2, with 8 bases aligning to TRBD1. This CDR3 has 16 amino acids. Germline trimming cut 1 base from V and 7 bases from J; bases unmatched to any gene: 9. Germline V gene lookup returns CDR1 SGHRS and CDR2 YFSETQ. DNA for the CDR3: TGCGCCAGCAGCTTGCGGTCAGGGGGCGAGGGCGGGGAGCTGTTTTTT. It is translated as CASSLRSGGEGGELFF.

In this sample, this clone turned up once. V is TRBV6-5 and J is TRBJ2-7, with 10 bases fitting TRBD1. V dropped 11 bases and J dropped 7; count of bases not matched to a gene: 11. The CDR3 length is 13 residues. The germline V gene has CDR1 MNHEY and CDR2 SVGAGI. In DNA form, the CDR3 reads TGTGCCTTAACCGGGACAGGGGTCTCTGAGCAGTACTTC. Protein: CALTGTGVSEQYF.

The chain recombines TRBV7-8 with TRBJ2-1, with D possibly TRBD1 on 6 matching bases. Germline CDR1 and CDR2: SGHVS and FQNEAQ. This CDR3 has 14 amino acids. Deletions cut 5 bases from V and 1 base from J, with 9 bases between. CDR3 bases: TGTGCCAGCAGCCGGGACACATCCTACAATGAGCAGTTCTTC. Protein product: CASSRDTSYNEQFF.

The genes are TRBV24-1 and TRBJ2-2, with D possibly being TRBD2 (5 bases). V lost 3 bases and J 3 bases, leaving 10 bases between the germline ends. In germline, CDR1 is KGHDR, CDR2 SFDVKD. There are 15 residues in the CDR3. CDR3 loop: CATSDPEVHTGELFF. CDR3 nucleotides: TGTGCCACCAGTGATCCGGAGGTGCACACCGGGGAGCTGTTTTTT.

This chain connects TRBV6-6 to TRBJ1-2; 8 bases align to TRBD1. The CDR3 has 14 residues. Germline-derived CDR1 and CDR2 are MNHNY and SVGAGI (reference sequence). V was clipped by 2 bases and J by 8 bases; unmatched bases: 7. CDR3: CASSYLQGAHGYTF. The CDR3 DNA reads TGTGCCAGCAGTTACCTGCAGGGGGCGCACGGCTACACCTTC.

The chain combines TRBV6-5 with TRBJ2-2; D gene unclear. Germline V gives CDR1 MNHEY, CDR2 SVGAGI. V lost 6 bases and J 4 bases, leaving 9 bases between the germline ends. The CDR3 has 13 residues. The CDR3 spells CASRRSGTGELFF. The CDR3 DNA sequence: TGTGCCAGCAGGAGGTCGGGCACCGGGGAGCTGTTTTTT.

This clone was seen at least ten times. The chain joins TRBV5-6 to TRBJ1-4; the match to TRBD1 covers 8 bases. The CDR3 contains 13 residues. V dropped 4 bases and J dropped 8; count of bases not matched to a gene: 4. CDR1 is SGHDT, CDR2 YYEEEE, per germline. The CDR3 spells CASSQGTGEKLFF. The CDR3, as DNA: TGTGCCAGCAGCCAGGGGACAGGAGAAAAACTGTTTTTT.

For the CDR3, the DNA is TGTGCCAGCTCACACGGACTGGACTATGGCTACACCTTC. Translated, it gives CASSHGLDYGYTF. The rearrangement joins TRBV18 to TRBJ1-2, with no clear D. Between the trimmed V and J ends, which lost 4 bases and 3 bases, there was a span of 9 bases. The CDR3 has 13 residues. Germline V lookup: CDR1 KGHSH, CDR2 LQKENI. The whole variable domain, remainder taken from reference TRBV18 and TRBJ1-2, is NAGVMQNPRHLVRRRGQEARLRCSPMKGHSHVYWYRQLPEEGLKFMVYLQKENIIDESGMPKERFSAEFPKEGPSILRIQQVVRGDSAAYFCASSHGLDYGYTFGSGTRLTVV.

The rearrangement joins TRBV5-1 to TRBJ2-2; the D gene is possibly TRBD2 (5 bases). Trimming removed 7 bases from V and 4 bases from J, with 11 bases in between. Looked up from germline, CDR1 is SGHRS and CDR2 is YFSETQ. CDR3 length: 13 residues. This CDR3 reads CASATRGTGELFF. DNA for the CDR3: TGCGCCAGCGCTACCCGGGGCACCGGGGAGCTGTTTTTT.

The rearrangement uses TRBV3-1 (or the pseudogene TRBV3-2) and TRBJ2-3, with D hard to call. Germline CDR1 LGHDT, CDR2 YNNKEL (reference sequence). Deletions cut 1 base from V and 0 bases from J, with 5 bases between. This CDR3 is built from 14 residues. CDR3: CASSQGLSTDTQYF. In nucleotides, the CDR3 is TGTGCCAGCAGCCAAGGACTTAGCACAGATACGCAGTATTTT.

A single count supports this clone. The V gene is TRBV19, the J gene TRBJ1-4; D may be TRBD1 (6 bases). V lost 8 bases and J 0 bases, leaving 10 bases between the germline ends. The CDR3 has 14 amino acids. Germline V lookup: CDR1 LNHDA, CDR2 SQIVND (reference sequence). The CDR3 protein is CASLRTATNEKLFF. For the CDR3, the DNA is TGTGCCAGTCTCAGGACAGCAACTAATGAAAAACTGTTTTTT. Full variable domain (rest looked up from reference TRBV19 and TRBJ1-4): DGGITQSPKYLFRKEGQNVTLSCEQNLNHDAMYWYRQDPGQGLRLIYYSQIVNDFQKGDIAEGYSVSREKKESFPLTVTSAQKNPTAFYLCASLRTATNEKLFFGSGTQLSVL.

The chain employs TRBV12-1 and TRBJ2-2; the D call TRBD2 from the table was never checked on the DNA. TRBV12-1 is given as a pseudogene. The CDR3 runs to 19 residues. The CDR3: CASSPPLVERGSNTGELFF. Here the CDR3 DNA reads TGTGCCAGCAGCCCCCCCCTTGTGGAGCGGGGGTCGAACACCGGGGAGCTGTTTTTT.

The rearrangement links TRBV5-5 to TRBJ2-5; D may be TRBD1 (6 bases). Germline V gives CDR1 SGHKS, CDR2 YYEKEE (reference sequence). This CDR3 has 14 amino acids. V shed 0 bases and J shed 5 bases, with 11 bases lying between them. This CDR3 reads CASSLDRVGETQYF. The CDR3 DNA sequence: TGTGCCAGCAGCTTGGACAGGGTTGGCGAGACCCAGTACTTC.

The chain couples TRBV10-3 to TRBJ2-3; D not certain. V was pared by 8 bases and J by 0 bases, with 6 bases between. This CDR3 region has 12 residues. CDR1 ENHRY and CDR2 SYGVKD come from the germline V gene. The CDR3 sequence: CAISTSTDTQYF. The CDR3 region has the DNA TGTGCCATCTCGACTAGCACAGATACGCAGTATTTT.

This chain uses TRBV30 with TRBJ1-2, with no clear D. The ends were cut back, 5 bases at V and 2 bases at J, with 15 bases in the middle. The germline V gene has CDR1 GTSNPN and CDR2 SVGIG (reference sequence). The CDR3 has 14 residues. CDR3 DNA sequence: TGTGCCTGGGCCGGCGCGGGGTACAACTATGGCTACACCTTC. Translated: CAWAGAGYNYGYTF.

The chain has TRBV4-1 and TRBJ2-1; possibly TRBD1 for D (5 bases). With 3 bases removed from V and 8 bases from J, the gap between germline ends came to 14 bases. Germline values: CDR1 MGHRA, CDR2 YSYEKL. This CDR3 spans 14 amino acids. CDR3 loop: CASSQRLTAHEQFF. In DNA, the CDR3 is TGCGCCAGCAGCCAGAGACTGACAGCTCATGAGCAGTTCTTC.